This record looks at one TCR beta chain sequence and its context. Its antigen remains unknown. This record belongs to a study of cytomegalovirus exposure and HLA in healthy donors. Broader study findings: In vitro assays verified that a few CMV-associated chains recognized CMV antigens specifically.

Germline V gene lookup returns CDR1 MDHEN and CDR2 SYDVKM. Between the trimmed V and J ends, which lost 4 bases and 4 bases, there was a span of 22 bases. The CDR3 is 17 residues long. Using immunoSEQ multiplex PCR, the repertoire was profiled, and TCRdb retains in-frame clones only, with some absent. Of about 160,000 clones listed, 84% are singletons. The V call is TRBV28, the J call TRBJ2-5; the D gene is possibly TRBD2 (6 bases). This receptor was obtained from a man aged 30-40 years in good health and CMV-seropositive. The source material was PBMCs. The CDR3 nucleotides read TGTGCCAGCAGTTCCCGGGGGACGGGAGTAATCGGAGAGACCCAGTACTTC. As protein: CASSSRGTGVIGETQYF.